This T cell receptor beta chain was sequenced for a study of CD8 T cells in Susac syndrome. It was with random hexamers that roughly 0.5 to 1 ug RNA was reverse transcribed. TCRdb re-called the immunoSEQ multiplex PCR reads with MiXCR, one entry per CDR3 protein. The sample consists of approximately 100,000 distinct CDR3 sequences, 80% to 95% of them appearing once. Germline V gene data show CDR1 as MNHEY and CDR2 as SVGEGT. V lost 11 bases to trimming and J lost 3 bases; unmatched junction nucleotides: 14. This CDR3 is built from 15 residues. The sequence came from a human donor in good health. Material: CD4+ T cells from PBMCs. The chain employs TRBV6-2 or TRBV6-3 and TRBJ2-7; 9 bases are shared with TRBD2. The CDR3 region has the DNA TGTGCCGCCAGAGGGGCTAGCGGGAAACTCTACGAGCAGTACTTC. Its protein product is CAARGASGKLYEQYF.